This T cell receptor beta chain was found in a study of blood T cell repertoires in COVID-19. About the study: Sites in the United States, Italy and Spain provided acute and convalescent COVID-19 samples. From T cells, B-cell-depleted T cells, or PBMCs came the material, which was cDNA or gDNA.

The CDR3 has 19 residues. Those enrolled in Seattle joined during active infection and were followed longitudinally afterward. In the source study's methods: Reference gene primer amplification gave estimated nucleated cell counts. Libraries were prepared by immunoSEQ multiplex PCR; TCRdb keeps only in-frame clonotypes and omits some of them. The V and J calls and clone size come from that table; D and trimming were worked out from the DNA. The repertoire holds roughly 480,000 clones, approximately 89% seen once, with about 0.91% in the top ten. The V call is TRBV21-1, the J call TRBJ2-1; the D call of TRBD1 is as the table states it, not checked on the DNA. TRBV21-1 is noted as a pseudogene. The specimen sequenced was peripheral blood. This clonotype was obtained from a man between 18 and 29 years old with COVID-19, enrolled during active disease. The DNA for the CDR3 is TGTGCCAGCAGCAAACGGCACCCCAGGGTCCCGAGAATATACAATGAGCAGTTCTTC. This encodes CASSKRHPRVPRIYNEQFF.